A selection of T cell receptor beta chains follows, all from one sample in a study of T cells in Graves' hyperthyroidism and ophthalmopathy. From the multiplex PCR reads, TCRdb called clonotypes with MiXCR, one entry per CDR3 protein. The sample holds roughly 250,000 distinct CDR3 sequences; around 17% are singletons and the top ten take 28%. Input material: blood. These receptors all stem from a woman younger than 30 with Graves' ophthalmopathy. CDR3s include the opening cysteine and the closing phenylalanine or tryptophan. Fields, in order: V gene, D gene, J gene, clone size, CDR3 protein, CDR3 DNA. A D gene is named only where the DNA matches it firmly. Expanded clones get a size class; other rows say once, few or many, or leave the size out.

TRBV12-3/TRBV12-4	.	TRBJ1-1	.	CASSLTGADTEAFF	TGTGCCAGCAGTCTGACGGGGGCTGACACTGAAGCTTTCTTT
TRBV12-3/TRBV12-4	.	TRBJ1-2	.	CASSLRTEYGYTF	TGTGCCAGCAGTTTAAGGACGGAGTATGGCTACACCTTC
TRBV11-3	TRBD2	TRBJ2-7	.	CASSLVGSGSYEQYF	TGTGCCAGCAGCTTAGTAGGTAGCGGGAGCTACGAGCAGTACTTC
TRBV7-6	.	TRBJ2-2	many	CASSYQRRGVAGELFF	TGTGCCAGCAGCTACCAACGTCGAGGGGTCGCCGGGGAGCTGTTTTTT
TRBV7-6	TRBD2	TRBJ2-5	few	CASSLAGGFEETQYF	TGTGCCAGCAGCCTAGCGGGGGGTTTCGAAGAGACCCAGTACTTC
TRBV12-3/TRBV12-4	.	TRBJ2-5	many	CASRRRWGSETQYF	TGTGCCAGCAGACGGCGTTGGGGGTCGGAGACCCAGTACTTC
TRBV7-2	TRBD1	TRBJ1-1	many	CASSSQRQGRRLWTEAFF	TGTGCCAGCAGCTCGCAGCGACAGGGGCGCCGTTTATGGACTGAAGCTTTCTTT
TRBV5-1	.	TRBJ2-1	.	CASMPQGSSYNEQFF	TGCGCCAGCATGCCACAGGGTAGCTCCTACAATGAGCAGTTCTTC
TRBV6-1	.	TRBJ2-5	many	CASSEEVQETQYF	TGTGCCAGCAGTGAAGAGGTCCAGGAGACCCAGTACTTC
TRBV19	TRBD1	TRBJ2-2	many	CASSITGTGGYTGELFF	TGTGCCAGTAGTATAACCGGGACAGGGGGCTACACCGGGGAGCTGTTTTTT
TRBV28	TRBD1	TRBJ1-1	once	CASSLRDRGPPSLNTEAFF	TGTGCCAGCAGTCTCCGGGACAGGGGACCTCCTTCATTGAACACTGAAGCTTTCTTT
TRBV7-2	TRBD2	TRBJ2-7	.	CASSLDSGRTYEQYF	TGTGCCAGCAGCTTAGATAGCGGGAGAACCTACGAGCAGTACTTC
TRBV6-2/TRBV6-3	.	TRBJ2-7	many	CASSYGGILYEQYF	TGTGCCAGCAGTTACGGTGGAATCTTATACGAGCAGTACTTC
TRBV27	TRBD1	TRBJ1-2	many	CASSSAGDRGRRVWGYTF	TGTGCCAGCAGTTCAGCCGGGGACAGGGGGCGCCGGGTCTGGGGCTACACCTTC
TRBV20-1	.	TRBJ2-2	.	CSARDTWGPGELFF	TGCAGTGCTAGAGATACATGGGGCCCCGGGGAGCTGTTTTTT
TRBV7-6	TRBD2	TRBJ2-1	many	CASSLRTSGGDLYNEQFF	TGTGCCAGCAGCTTACGGACTAGCGGGGGGGATCTCTACAATGAGCAGTTCTTC